Below, 15 T cell receptor beta chains from the same sample are listed, as sequenced in a study of CD8+ T cells in alopecia areata. Extracted from the samples, RNA was reverse transcribed into cDNA to serve as the sequencing template. Only in-frame clones appear in the TCRdb table, and some are missing; sequencing was by immunoSEQ multiplex PCR. Of 150,000 to 180,000 clones listed, about 50% are singletons. This material consisted of CD8+ T cells sorted from blood, taken at week 0. These receptors came from a human donor with alopecia areata.

With respect to this clone: Distinct nucleotide sequences in the sample also encode this CDR3. J is TRBJ2-1 and V is TRBV13, with 9 positions matching TRBD1. The ends lost 3 bases at V and 3 bases at J; junction bases unmatched: 3. Germline assignment: CDR1 PRHDT and CDR2 FYEKMQ (reference sequence). The length of the CDR3 is 15 residues. CDR3 loop: CASSFPGQGYNEQFF. In DNA form, the CDR3 reads TGTGCCAGCAGCTTCCCGGGACAGGGCTACAATGAGCAGTTCTTC.

There are a few counts of this clone. The CDR3 DNA sequence: TGCGCCAGCAGCCTCGGGACAGGGCAGTACAATGAGCAGTTCTTC. This translates into CASSLGTGQYNEQFF. V usage is TRBV4-3 and J usage is TRBJ2-1; 9 bases are a match to TRBD1. The CDR3 length is 15 residues. The ends lost 4 bases at V and 4 bases at J; junction bases unmatched: 5. Germline lookup yields CDR1 LGHNA and CDR2 YSLEER.

This chain connects TRBV5-6 to TRBJ2-7; no clear D gene. Looked up from germline, CDR1 is SGHDT and CDR2 is YYEEEE. V lost 4 bases, J lost 2 bases, and 10 bases lay in between. This CDR3 has 13 residues. The CDR3 DNA sequence: TGTGCCAGCAGCCCCGGACGGACCTACGAGCAGTACTTC. Its protein product is CASSPGRTYEQYF.

This sequence joins TRBV30 and TRBJ2-1, with 9 bases identical to TRBD2. Germline V gene data show CDR1 as GTSNPN and CDR2 as SVGIG (reference sequence). Unmatched junction bases numbered 9, after V lost 0 bases and J lost 9 bases. The CDR3 runs to 15 residues. The CDR3 reads CAWSVLGSGGGEQFF. CDR3 bases: TGTGCCTGGAGTGTTTTGGGTAGCGGGGGCGGTGAGCAGTTCTTC.

This clone was seen only a few times. This rearrangement joins TRBV29-1 to TRBJ2-7; D remains unclear. V was clipped by 4 bases and J by 5 bases, with 9 bases between them. CDR1 SQVTM and CDR2 ANQGSEA come from the germline V gene. This CDR3 spans 11 amino acids. The CDR3 spells CSVVREHEQYF. The CDR3 bases are TGCAGCGTTGTTCGAGAACACGAGCAGTACTTC.

The chain is built from TRBV27 and TRBJ1-4; a weak D match, TRBD1 (6 bases). The CDR3 is 13 amino acids. V lost 9 bases and J 7 bases, leaving 15 bases between the germline ends. Germline V gene data show CDR1 as MNHEY and CDR2 as SMNVEV (reference sequence). The CDR3 nucleotides are TGTGCCAGTTCACTCGGGACAACTGAAAAACTGTTTTTT. This codes for CASSLGTTEKLFF. The full variable domain, its missing parts supplied by reference TRBV27 and TRBJ1-4, is EAQVTQNPRYLITVTGKKLTVTCSQNMNHEYMSWYRQDPGLGLRQIYYSMNVEVTDKGDVPEGYKVSRKEKRNFPLILESPSPNQTSLYFCASSLGTTEKLFFGSGTQLSVL.

The chain employs TRBV13 and TRBJ2-5, with 9 bases that match TRBD2. CDR1 and CDR2 from the germline V gene are PRHDT and FYEKMQ (reference sequence). The CDR3 runs 15 residues. Trimming removed 5 bases from V and 4 bases from J; junction bases left unmatched: 8. The CDR3 protein is CASSRSGLAGETQYF. In DNA form, the CDR3 reads TGTGCCAGCAGCAGATCGGGACTAGCAGGAGAGACCCAGTACTTC. The whole variable domain, remainder taken from reference TRBV13 and TRBJ2-5, is AAGVIQSPRHLIKEKRETATLKCYPIPRHDTVYWYQQGPGQDPQFLISFYEKMQSDKGSIPDRFSAQQFSDYHSELNMSSLELGDSALYFCASSRSGLAGETQYFGPGTRLLVL.

CDR3 nucleotides: TGTGCCTGGAGTGTACTGGGTTATGAGCAGTTCTTC. This sequence encodes CAWSVLGYEQFF. The chain joins TRBV30 to TRBJ2-1; D call uncertain. The V gene lost 0 bases and the J gene lost 8 bases, with 8 bases spanning the gap. The CDR3 has 12 amino acids. Germline CDR1 GTSNPN, CDR2 SVGIG (reference sequence).

The chain joins TRBV30 to TRBJ1-5; D not resolved. Trimming took 1 base from V and 1 from J, leaving 11 bases between them. Germline V gene lookup returns CDR1 GTSNPN and CDR2 SVGIG (reference sequence). CDR3 length: 15 amino acids. The CDR3 nucleotides are TGTGCCTGGAGTGAGGAAGTTATCAGCAATCAGCCCCAGCATTTT. This translates into CAWSEEVISNQPQHF.

The V and J genes are TRBV20-1 and TRBJ2-7; D unclear. The CDR3 consists of 11 residues. V was cut by 6 bases and J by 6 bases, with 12 bases left in between. From germline, CDR1 is DFQATT and CDR2 SNEGSKA (reference sequence). The CDR3 spells CSAPWAFEQYF. CDR3 DNA sequence: TGCAGTGCCCCATGGGCCTTCGAGCAGTACTTC.

This rearrangement joins TRBV13 to TRBJ2-5, with 8 bases identical to TRBD2. Germline-derived CDR1 and CDR2 are PRHDT and FYEKMQ (reference sequence). Trimming took 5 bases from V and 5 from J; bases not matched to a gene: 16. The CDR3 spans 17 residues. CDR3 coding DNA: TGTGCCAGCAGCCCAGAGGGAGATCGGGGGGGCCTGGAGACCCAGTACTTC. Translating it yields CASSPEGDRGGLETQYF.

This chain uses TRBV25-1 with TRBJ2-1; D remains ambiguous. In germline, CDR1 is MGHDK, CDR2 SYGVNS. V was shortened by 4 bases and J by 8 bases, with 6 bases between the two germline ends. The CDR3 has 11 amino acids. The CDR3 DNA follows: TGTGCCAGCAGTGCAGGCTATGAGCAGTTCTTC. It specifies CASSAGYEQFF.

The rearrangement links TRBV5-1 to TRBJ2-7, with TRBD2 identical over 11 bases. V gave up 4 bases and J gave up 6 bases; unmatched junction bases: 12. The CDR3 loop spans 16 amino acids. Germline V gene lookup returns CDR1 SGHRS and CDR2 YFSETQ. Written as DNA, the CDR3 is TGCGCCAGCAGCCCTACTAGCGGGGGACCTCCTTCCGAGCAGTACTTC. Amino acid sequence: CASSPTSGGPPSEQYF.

V gene TRBV9 combines with J gene TRBJ2-7; tentative D call: TRBD1 (6 bases). The CDR3 is 13 amino acids. V lost 0 bases, J lost 4 bases, and 8 bases lay in between. Looked up from germline, CDR1 is SGDLS and CDR2 is YYNGEE. The CDR3 spells CASSVAQGYEQYF. The CDR3 DNA sequence: TGTGCCAGCAGCGTAGCTCAGGGGTACGAGCAGTACTTC.

This clone turned up a few times. The V call is TRBV27, the J call TRBJ1-5, with D hard to call. Germline CDR1 and CDR2: MNHEY and SMNVEV (reference sequence). The CDR3 is 16 residues long. V lost 3 bases and J 3 bases, leaving 15 bases between the germline ends. CDR3 sequence reads: CASSFSSSSPNQPQHF. The CDR3 DNA reads TGTGCCAGCAGTTTTTCGAGTTCCTCTCCCAATCAGCCCCAGCATTTT.